The 20 T cell receptor beta chains below all came from one sample that was sequenced in a study of cytomegalovirus exposure and HLA in healthy donors. Generated by immunoSEQ multiplex PCR, the TCRdb table keeps only in-frame clones and is missing some. The top ten clones hold 1.6% of a sample with some 78,000 clones, 90% to 96% of them seen once. The sample comprised PBMCs. The receptors shown here come from a man between 18 and 29 years old in good health and CMV-seropositive.

This chain connects TRBV7-9 to TRBJ1-2; D unresolved. Trimming removed 1 base at V and 4 bases at J, with 10 bases between. Germline V gene lookup returns CDR1 SEHNR and CDR2 FQNEAQ (reference sequence). The CDR3 consists of 14 residues. The CDR3 region has the DNA TGTGCCAGCAGCTTAGATCGGGAGGTCTATGGCTACACCTTC. It encodes CASSLDREVYGYTF.

As to this clone: Other DNA sequences from this sample encode an identical CDR3 as well. The chain uses TRBV2 and TRBJ1-2; D might be TRBD1 (6 bases). CDR3 size: 14 residues. The germline CDR1 and CDR2 sequences are SNHLY and FYNNEI. V lost 6 bases and J 8 bases, leaving 19 bases between the germline ends. Here the CDR3 reads CASREYRVVEGYTF. In DNA, the CDR3 is TGTGCCAGCAGGGAATACAGGGTCGTAGAGGGCTACACCTTC.

The rearrangement links TRBV5-1 to TRBJ2-7, with D maybe TRBD2 (7 bases). Germline V gene lookup returns CDR1 SGHRS and CDR2 YFSETQ. The CDR3 has 14 amino acids. Trimming took 0 bases from V and 6 from J, leaving 13 bases between them. In nucleotides, the CDR3 is TGCGCCAGCAGCTTGGTTGGGGGGGCGAGCGAGCAGTACTTC. Amino acids: CASSLVGGASEQYF.

This chain uses TRBV10-1 with TRBJ1-3; D is possibly TRBD1 (6 bases). V was clipped by 6 bases and J by 0 bases, with 6 bases between them. Germline V gene sequence: CDR1 WNHNN, CDR2 SYGVQD (reference sequence). The CDR3 covers 13 residues. Written as DNA, the CDR3 is TGCGCCAGCAGACAGGGCTCTGGAAACACCATATATTTT. It encodes CASRQGSGNTIYF.

This clone occurred once. This sequence joins TRBV6-1 and TRBJ2-3, with 8 bases aligning to TRBD1. The germline gives CDR1 MNHNS, CDR2 SASEGT. This CDR3 is built from 14 residues. V shed 7 bases and J 6 bases; nucleotides not matched to a gene: 9. The CDR3, as DNA: TGTGCCAGCAAGCAGGGGGCCGCCGGGGATACGCAGTATTTT. Translating gives CASKQGAAGDTQYF.

The chain couples TRBV5-1 to TRBJ2-7, with TRBD1 identical over 11 bases. V lost 4 bases to trimming and J lost 0 bases; unmatched junction nucleotides: 3. The CDR3 covers 15 residues. The germline V gene has CDR1 SGHRS and CDR2 YFSETQ. The CDR3, as DNA: TGCGCCAGCAGCCCAGGACAGGGGGCCTCCTACGAGCAGTACTTC. Amino acid sequence: CASSPGQGASYEQYF.

CDR3 coding DNA: TGTGCCTGGGACTCCTCCTCTGACGCCGGGGAGCTGTTTTTT. Amino acids: CAWDSSSDAGELFF. The chain combines TRBV30 with TRBJ2-2; D remains unclear. The CDR3 runs to 14 residues. Looked up from germline, CDR1 is GTSNPN and CDR2 is SVGIG (reference sequence). Between the trimmed V and J ends, which lost 5 bases and 6 bases, there was a span of 16 bases.

This chain connects TRBV4-1 to TRBJ1-5, with 10 bases identical to TRBD1. The CDR3 is 15 amino acids. CDR1 is MGHRA, CDR2 YSYEKL, per germline. V was pared by 3 bases and J by 6 bases, with 5 bases of the junction left unmatched. DNA for the CDR3: TGCGCCAGCAGCCAGGTGACAGGGGGCAGTCAGCCCCAGCATTTT. Its protein is CASSQVTGGSQPQHF.

The chain couples TRBV7-3 to TRBJ2-1; TRBD2 agrees at 10 bases. Germline V gene data show CDR1 as SGHTA and CDR2 as FQGTGA. V was pared by 4 bases and J by 4 bases, with 4 bases of the junction left unmatched. The CDR3 is 15 residues long. In nucleotides, the CDR3 is TGTGCCAGCAGCTCGGGACTAGCGAAATACAATGAGCAGTTCTTC. Residues: CASSSGLAKYNEQFF.

This chain connects TRBV5-4 to TRBJ1-5, with D unresolved. In germline, CDR1 is SGHNT, CDR2 YYREEE (reference sequence). V lost 3 bases and J 4 bases, leaving 14 bases between the germline ends. CDR3 length: 15 amino acids. In DNA, the CDR3 is TGTGCCAGCAGCTACGGCGGGCGGCAGAATCAGCCCCAGCATTTT. Protein product: CASSYGGRQNQPQHF. The full variable domain, in which reference TRBV5-4 and TRBJ1-5 provide the parts outside the CDR3, is ETGVTQSPTHLIKTRGQQVTLRCSSQSGHNTVSWYQQALGQGPQFIFQYYREEENGRGNFPPRFSGLQFPNYSSELNVNALELDDSALYLCASSYGGRQNQPQHFGDGTRLSIL.

This clone appeared once. The J gene is TRBJ1-5, the V gene TRBV28, with 12 bases aligning to TRBD1. Losses at the gene ends were 3 bases for V and 6 bases for J; bases not matched to a gene: 3. Per germline, CDR1 MDHEN and CDR2 SYDVKM. The CDR3 covers 15 residues. CDR3 sequence reads: CASSFGTGGVQPQHF. The DNA for the CDR3 is TGTGCCAGCAGTTTTGGGACAGGGGGCGTTCAGCCCCAGCATTTT.

V gene TRBV5-1 combines with J gene TRBJ2-7, with D possibly matching TRBD1 (6 bases). V lost 0 bases to trimming and J lost 9 bases, with 10 bases between them. Per germline, CDR1 SGHRS and CDR2 YFSETQ. The CDR3 is made up of 12 amino acids. CDR3 residues: CASSLARGLQYF. Written as DNA, the CDR3 is TGCGCCAGCAGCTTGGCCAGGGGTCTGCAGTACTTC. The full variable domain, its missing parts supplied by reference TRBV5-1 and TRBJ2-7, is KAGVTQTPRYLIKTRGQQVTLSCSPISGHRSVSWYQQTPGQGLQFLFEYFSETQRNKGNFPGRFSGRQFSNSRSEMNVSTLELGDSALYLCASSLARGLQYFGPGTRLTVT.

Only one count was recorded for this clone. The chain employs TRBV7-8 and TRBJ1-1; 10 nucleotides line up with TRBD1. Germline CDR1 and CDR2: SGHVS and FQNEAQ. Trimming at V came to 5 bases and at J to 1 base, leaving 7 bases not matched to a gene. The CDR3 spans 16 residues. This chain's CDR3 is CASSLGQGNGNTEAFF. CDR3 DNA: TGTGCCAGCAGCCTGGGACAGGGGAACGGGAACACTGAAGCTTTCTTT.

On this clone: The junction departs from the called germline gene at one end, perhaps through a read error. The chain recombines TRBV7-9 with TRBJ2-1, with 8 bases lining up with TRBD2. CDR1 is SEHNR, CDR2 FQNEAQ, per germline (reference sequence). This CDR3 region has 11 residues. CDR3 bases: TGTGCCAGCAGTTCGGGGGGGGCTGAGCTCTTC. This gives the protein CASSSGGAELF.

The chain employs TRBV5-4 and TRBJ2-7; 9 positions agree with TRBD2. Germline V gives CDR1 SGHNT, CDR2 YYREEE (reference sequence). Trimming removed 0 bases from V and 12 bases from J; junction bases left unmatched: 16. This CDR3 contains 16 residues. The CDR3 protein is CASSLGYKTSGESPYF. The DNA of the CDR3 is TGTGCCAGCAGCTTGGGGTACAAGACTAGCGGTGAATCCCCGTACTTC. The full variable domain, completed using reference TRBV5-4 and TRBJ2-7, is ETGVTQSPTHLIKTRGQQVTLRCSSQSGHNTVSWYQQALGQGPQFIFQYYREEENGRGNFPPRFSGLQFPNYSSELNVNALELDDSALYLCASSLGYKTSGESPYFGPGTRLTVT.

The rearrangement links TRBV5-6 to TRBJ2-7; tentatively, D is TRBD1 (6 bases). Per the germline V gene, CDR1 is SGHDT and CDR2 is YYEEEE. Trimming removed 7 bases at V and 2 bases at J, with 19 bases between. This CDR3 spans 15 amino acids. The CDR3 DNA sequence: TGTGCCAGCGGGGAACCGGACAGTTGGCCCTACGAGCAGTACTTC. Translation: CASGEPDSWPYEQYF.

This chain uses TRBV5-1 with TRBJ2-1; 11 nucleotides line up with TRBD2. Germline CDR1 and CDR2: SGHRS and YFSETQ. CDR3 length: 16 amino acids. The ends lost 3 bases at V and 9 bases at J; junction bases unmatched: 11. The CDR3 reads CASSSFTSGSMIEQFF. The CDR3 DNA follows: TGCGCCAGCAGCTCTTTCACTAGCGGGAGCATGATTGAGCAGTTCTTC.

This rearrangement joins TRBV11-2 to TRBJ2-6, with a possible D match to TRBD1 (6 bases). Trimming removed 5 bases at V and 0 bases at J, with 17 bases between. The CDR3 consists of 18 residues. Germline CDR1 and CDR2: SGHAT and FQNNGV. The CDR3 spells CASSPKQGSSSGANVLTF. The CDR3 coding sequence is TGTGCCAGCAGCCCAAAACAGGGCTCAAGCTCTGGGGCCAACGTCCTGACTTTC.

The chain combines TRBV5-4 with TRBJ1-1, with D perhaps TRBD1 (6 bases). From germline, CDR1 is SGHNT and CDR2 YYREEE (reference sequence). The CDR3 is 15 amino acids. Trimming pared 0 bases from V and 5 bases from J, leaving 14 bases between. This CDR3 reads CASSLEGTRGTEAFF. CDR3 bases: TGTGCCAGCAGCTTGGAGGGGACACGGGGTACTGAAGCTTTCTTT.

This chain uses TRBV6-1 with TRBJ2-1, with 7 nucleotides matching TRBD1. The V and J ends lost 6 bases and 3 bases, in that order; junction bases with no gene match: 8. Per germline, CDR1 MNHNS and CDR2 SASEGT. This CDR3 comprises 15 residues. The CDR3 spells CASRLGTVVYNEQFF. DNA of the CDR3: TGTGCCAGCAGGCTCGGGACAGTCGTCTACAATGAGCAGTTCTTC.